The next 22 T cell receptor beta chains were all read from a single sample in a study of metastatic and nonmetastatic thyroid tumors. None of the patients had undergone any treatment ahead of thyroid surgery. TCRdb re-called clones from the PCR reads using MiXCR. The sample includes around 26,000 clones, approximately 24% of them seen just once. The sample was blood. These TCRs come from a female donor with papillary thyroid cancer or a benign thyroid nodule (not recorded which). Some clones in this sample may be carry-over from other donors' samples.

The rearrangement uses TRBV10-1 and TRBJ2-7, with 14 bases fitting TRBD2. The ends lost 8 bases at V and 2 bases at J; junction bases unmatched: 8. Germline CDR1 reads WNHNN; CDR2 reads SYGVQD (reference sequence). This CDR3 has 16 amino acids. Here the CDR3 reads CASWGLAGVNTYEQYF. Here the CDR3 DNA reads TGCGCCAGCTGGGGACTAGCGGGAGTTAACACCTACGAGCAGTACTTC.

By proportion, this clone is medium-sized. The rearrangement joins TRBV28 to TRBJ2-2; 11 bases map to TRBD1. The length of the CDR3 is 15 residues. Germline loops: CDR1 MDHEN, CDR2 SYDVKM. V dropped 5 bases and J dropped 7; count of bases not matched to a gene: 6. CDR3 sequence: CASSAGDRGIGELFF. CDR3 nucleotide sequence: TGTGCCAGCAGTGCCGGGGACAGGGGGATCGGGGAGCTGTTTTTT.

This clone is categorized as medium-sized. This sequence joins TRBV24-1 and TRBJ1-2; 9 bases line up with TRBD1. Trimming at V came to 4 bases and at J to 8 bases, leaving 4 bases not matched to a gene. In germline, CDR1 is KGHDR, CDR2 SFDVKD. This CDR3 contains 13 residues. CDR3 nucleotide sequence: TGTGCCACCAGTGACCTGGGACAGGGAGGCTACACCTTC. Translated, it gives CATSDLGQGGYTF.

This clone has a count of ten or more. The V and J genes are TRBV29-1 and TRBJ2-7, with 7 bases that match TRBD1. Germline assignment: CDR1 SQVTM and CDR2 ANQGSEA. Losses at the gene ends were 1 base for V and 6 bases for J; bases not matched to a gene: 9. CDR3 length: 14 residues. The CDR3 DNA reads TGCAGCGTTGAAGGTTGGTTGGCAGGGGGCGAGCAGTACTTC. It codes for CSVEGWLAGGEQYF.

By share of the sample, this clone is medium-sized. The same CDR3 arises from other DNA sequences in this sample as well. The genes are TRBV6-1 and TRBJ1-2; TRBD1 matches at 9 bases. V lost 6 bases to trimming and J lost 8 bases; unmatched junction nucleotides: 13. Germline V gene lookup returns CDR1 MNHNS and CDR2 SASEGT. The CDR3 runs to 15 residues. The CDR3 DNA follows: TGTGCCAGCAGCCTACCTCCGGGACAGGGAGGAGGCTACACCTTC. This codes for CASSLPPGQGGGYTF.

V and J are TRBV6-1 and TRBJ2-4; D might be TRBD1 (5 bases). CDR1 is MNHNS and CDR2 is SASEGT in the germline V gene. V lost 7 bases and J 13 bases, leaving 29 bases between the germline ends. The CDR3 extends over 16 amino acids. The CDR3 DNA is TGTGCCAGCAAAGTGGACACTACCAACCTTTCTCCCCTCCAGTACTTC. This gives the protein CASKVDTTNLSPLQYF.

This clone was observed at least ten times. The chain recombines TRBV28 with TRBJ1-2; the match to TRBD1 covers 7 bases. Trimming cost V 7 bases and J 5 bases; bases outside gene matches: 7. Per germline, CDR1 MDHEN and CDR2 SYDVKM. This CDR3 is 13 amino acids long. This CDR3 is CASMFGRGYGYTF. The CDR3 DNA reads TGTGCCAGCATGTTCGGCAGGGGGTATGGCTACACCTTC.

This clone was detected only a few times. This chain joins TRBV6-2 or TRBV6-3 and TRBJ2-2; TRBD1 matches at 9 bases. CDR1 MNHEY and CDR2 SVGEGT come from the germline V gene. V shed 7 bases, J shed 5 bases, and the junction held 11 bases outside the gene matches. This CDR3 is 16 amino acids long. This chain's CDR3 is CASIRSGTGYTGELFF. CDR3 coding DNA: TGTGCCAGCATCCGATCCGGGACAGGGTATACCGGGGAGCTGTTTTTT.

This chain joins TRBV6-1 and TRBJ2-7, with D maybe TRBD2 (5 bases). Trimming shortened V by 5 bases and J by 5 bases, and 19 bases separated the two germline ends. Germline V CDR1 and CDR2: MNHNS, SASEGT. The CDR3 consists of 15 residues. Here the CDR3 reads CASSPSFGGLDEQYF. The CDR3 DNA reads as TGTGCCAGCAGTCCATCCTTCGGAGGTTTGGACGAGCAGTACTTC.

At least ten counts were recorded for this clone. V gene TRBV18 combines with J gene TRBJ1-2, with D possibly TRBD1 on 6 matching bases. The ends were cut back, 6 bases at V and 0 bases at J, with 17 bases in the middle. The CDR3 runs to 16 residues. Germline V CDR1 and CDR2: KGHSH, LQKENI. CDR3 sequence reads: CASSLRRGEANYGYTF. In DNA form, the CDR3 reads TGTGCCAGCTCGCTAAGGAGGGGGGAAGCTAACTATGGCTACACCTTC.

This chain links TRBV3-1 with TRBJ1-2; a weak D match, TRBD1 (5 bases). With 5 bases removed from V and 8 bases from J, the gap between germline ends came to 15 bases. There are 13 residues in the CDR3. The germline V gene encodes CDR1 LGHDT and CDR2 YNNKEL (reference sequence). CDR3 in DNA: TGTGCCAGCAGCTCAGGGTACGAGTGCGGCTACACCTTC. It encodes CASSSGYECGYTF.

The chain employs TRBV2 and TRBJ2-3; D is unresolved. The CDR3 has 12 amino acids. Germline CDR1 SNHLY, CDR2 FYNNEI. V gave up 5 bases and J gave up 1 base, with 4 bases separating them. CDR3 sequence: CASSSGTDTQYF. CDR3 nucleotide sequence: TGTGCCAGCAGTAGCGGCACAGATACGCAGTATTTT.

This clone is medium-sized (0.01 to 0.1%) within its sample. This rearrangement joins TRBV15 to TRBJ1-2; TRBD1 matches at 7 bases. V dropped 3 bases and J dropped 4; count of bases not matched to a gene: 8. The CDR3 covers 15 residues. Looked up from germline, CDR1 is LNHNV and CDR2 is YYDKDF (reference sequence). The CDR3 region is CATSSDRVMGYGYTF. The CDR3 DNA reads as TGTGCCACCAGCAGTGACAGGGTAATGGGCTATGGCTACACCTTC.

The V call is TRBV11-2, the J call TRBJ2-7; perhaps D is TRBD1 or TRBD2 (5 bases each). This CDR3 region has 15 residues. Germline CDR1 reads SGHAT; CDR2 reads FQNNGV. Trimming pared 8 bases from V and 4 bases from J, leaving 21 bases between. DNA of the CDR3: TGTGCCAGCTCACTCCGTCCCGTGGGACCGTACGAGCAGTACTTC. This gives the protein CASSLRPVGPYEQYF.

This clone was detected only once. A junction boundary mismatches the germline segment, possibly from a read error. This chain links TRBV4-2 with TRBJ2-7, with 10 bases identical to TRBD2. This CDR3 has 16 residues. Germline CDR1 LGHNA, CDR2 YNFKEQ. CDR3 in amino acids: CASSQGTSEATYEQYF. Here the CDR3 DNA reads TGTGCGAGCAGCCAGGGGACTAGCGAGGCTACCTACGAGCAGTACTTC.

This clone was counted ten times or more. This chain uses TRBV2 with TRBJ1-2, with 9 bases matching TRBD1. CDR3 length: 13 amino acids. Germline V gene sequence: CDR1 SNHLY, CDR2 FYNNEI. J was trimmed by 7 bases and V by 5 bases; bases with no gene match: 5. CDR3 loop: CASSWGQGRGYTF. For the CDR3, the DNA is TGTGCCAGCAGTTGGGGACAGGGCCGTGGCTACACCTTC.

About this clone itself: A much larger clone lies one base from this, so it may be a read error. J is TRBJ2-5 and V is TRBV5-1; the match to TRBD2 covers 8 bases. This CDR3 has 16 residues. The trim removed 4 bases at V and 4 bases at J, leaving 12 bases unmatched. CDR1 is SGHRS, CDR2 YFSETQ, per germline. The CDR3 DNA reads as TGCGCCAGCAGCGGGCACGGGGGGGCTCTTGCAGAGACCCAGTACTTC. Translated: CASSGHGGALAETQYF.

Comments on this clone: A junction end diverges from the germline sequence, so it may reflect a read error. The chain has TRBV20-1 and TRBJ1-1; 8 bases agree with TRBD1. The CDR3 has 17 residues. Germline-derived CDR1 and CDR2 are DFQATT and SNEGSKA (reference sequence). CDR3 in amino acids: CGARTGATGTGNTEAFF. The CDR3 coding sequence is TGCGGTGCGAGGACTGGGGCCACCGGGACAGGGAACACTGAAGCTTTCTTT.

This clone appeared a single time. The chain is built from TRBV7-6 and TRBJ2-7; D is tentatively TRBD1 or TRBD2 (6 bases each). Trimming shortened V by 5 bases and J by 6 bases, and 23 bases separated the two germline ends. This CDR3 region has 16 residues. Per the germline V gene, CDR1 is SGHVS and CDR2 is FNYEAQ. The CDR3 DNA sequence: TGTGCCAGCAGCCCCAGCGGGTGGGGGCCAGCCTTCGAGCAGTACTTC. Residues: CASSPSGWGPAFEQYF.

The chain uses TRBV14 and TRBJ2-7, with a tentative D call TRBD2 (6 bases). Trimming took 0 bases from V and 3 from J, leaving 12 bases between them. This CDR3 region has 15 residues. Germline V CDR1 and CDR2: SGHDN, FVKESK. The CDR3 DNA follows: TGTGCCAGCAGCCAAGAGACTAGTCCCAACTACGAGCAGTACTTC. Amino acids: CASSQETSPNYEQYF.

This clone was recorded many times. The J gene is TRBJ1-5, the V gene TRBV12-3 or TRBV12-4; D is ambiguous. Trimming pared 5 bases from V and 3 bases from J, leaving 8 bases between. There are 13 residues in the CDR3. The CDR3 loop is CASSPSINQPQHF. CDR3 nucleotide sequence: TGTGCCAGCAGTCCCTCGATCAATCAGCCCCAGCATTTT.

This clone was picked up many times. The chain employs TRBV2 and TRBJ2-6; no clear D. Germline CDR1 and CDR2: SNHLY and FYNNEI. The CDR3 length is 16 residues. V was pared by 5 bases and J by 1 base, with 12 bases between. DNA of the CDR3: TGTGCCAGCAGTCCAATCTTGGCTTCTGGGGCCAACGTCCTGACTTTC. Its protein product is CASSPILASGANVLTF.